The 32 T cell receptor beta chains below were found in one sample sequenced in a study of T-cell memory formation after mild COVID-19. Via MiXCR, TCRdb re-called the 5' RACE reads, giving one row per CDR3 protein. This table holds roughly 600,000 distinct CDR3 sequences, 15% to 20% found once. Source material: PBMCs or a T cell subset sorted from them (not recorded which). All receptors derive from an adult woman who had mild COVID-19 (a few samples of this study predate the infection). Cell type and time point are not known.

This clonotype appeared a few times. The chain is built from TRBV5-1 and TRBJ1-6; TRBD1 might be the D (5 bases). The length of the CDR3 is 16 residues. Germline V lookup: CDR1 SGHRS, CDR2 YFSETQ. Trimming took 4 bases from V and 6 from J, leaving 17 bases between them. CDR3 sequence reads: CASSLGGGARNSPLHF. The CDR3 DNA follows: TGCGCCAGCAGCCTCGGGGGAGGGGCGCGTAATTCACCCCTCCACTTT.

This clonotype has a handful of counts. V gene TRBV5-1 combines with J gene TRBJ2-7; a possible D gene is TRBD2 (6 bases). This CDR3 has 13 residues. CDR1 is SGHRS, CDR2 YFSETQ, per germline. With 2 bases removed from V and 5 bases from J, the gap between germline ends came to 11 bases. The CDR3 DNA reads as TGCGCCAGCAGCTTCCAGGGCGGGGACGAGCAGTACTTC. It codes for CASSFQGGDEQYF.

This clonotype was seen more than once but under ten times. The rearrangement uses TRBV20-1 and TRBJ2-3, with no clear D. CDR3 length: 15 residues. The V end lost 2 bases, the J end lost 3 bases, and 15 bases lay between the germline ends. Germline assignment: CDR1 DFQATT and CDR2 SNEGSKA (reference sequence). CDR3 amino acids: CSARPQLTRTDTQYF. In DNA form, the CDR3 reads TGCAGTGCTAGACCCCAGCTGACGCGTACAGATACGCAGTATTTT.

To note about this clonotype: A much larger clone lies a single base off, so this may be a read error. This chain connects TRBV18 to TRBJ2-7; D remains ambiguous. Germline V gene data show CDR1 as KGHSH and CDR2 as LQKENI. The CDR3 covers 14 residues. V lost 3 bases to trimming and J lost 7 bases, with 16 bases between them. CDR3 residues: CASSPPRPRKEQYF. Written as DNA, the CDR3 is TGTGCCAGCTCACCCCCCAGACCTCGAAAAGAGCAGTACTTC.

This clonotype was counted between two and nine times. V gene TRBV5-1 combines with J gene TRBJ2-6; D unresolved. Germline CDR1 and CDR2: SGHRS and YFSETQ. The germline V and J ends were trimmed by 0 bases and 1 base, with 8 bases remaining between them. The CDR3 covers 16 residues. The CDR3, as DNA: TGCGCCAGCAGCTTGGAACTGCGATCTGGGGCCAACGTCCTGACTTTC. Amino acids: CASSLELRSGANVLTF.

This clonotype was counted many times. The J gene is TRBJ2-1, the V gene TRBV7-2; unclear D gene. Trimming cost V 5 bases and J 0 bases, with 11 bases left between them. In germline, CDR1 is SGHTA, CDR2 FQGNSA. The CDR3 is 15 amino acids. The CDR3 bases are TGTGCCAGCAGCCTATCCTCGAGCTCCTACAATGAGCAGTTCTTC. Its translation: CASSLSSSSYNEQFF.

This chain joins TRBV12-3 or TRBV12-4 and TRBJ1-4; D remains ambiguous. The CDR3 spans 15 residues. V was cut by 4 bases and J by 0 bases, with 9 bases left in between. For the CDR3, the DNA is TGTGCCAGCAGTTCTGACCGGGCAACTAATGAAAAACTGTTTTTT. Translation: CASSSDRATNEKLFF.

This clonotype turned up a few times. V usage is TRBV4-3 and J usage is TRBJ1-2; D might be TRBD1 (5 bases). CDR3 size: 14 residues. Trimming took 5 bases from V and 7 from J, leaving 17 bases between them. Germline assignment: CDR1 LGHNA and CDR2 YSLEER. This CDR3 reads CASSEAQGRGGYTF. CDR3 DNA sequence: TGCGCCAGCAGCGAAGCCCAGGGCCGGGGTGGCTACACCTTC.

This rearrangement joins TRBV12-3 or TRBV12-4 to TRBJ2-3; possible D gene TRBD2, 6 bases. Trimming stripped 3 bases from V and 2 bases from J, with 12 bases between. This CDR3 comprises 15 residues. CDR3 sequence: CASSFGGRPTDTQYF. Here the CDR3 DNA reads TGTGCCAGCAGTTTCGGGGGTAGGCCCACAGATACGCAGTATTTT.

This clonotype was counted only a few times. This sequence joins TRBV5-5 and TRBJ1-2; TRBD1 might be the D (6 bases). V lost 7 bases, J lost 4 bases, and 23 bases lay in between. Per germline, CDR1 SGHKS and CDR2 YYEKEE (reference sequence). This CDR3 is built from 16 residues. For the CDR3, the DNA is TGTGCCAGCTCCACAGGGATATCCCAGATCTCCTATGGCTACACCTTC. This translates into CASSTGISQISYGYTF.

This clonotype was picked up many times. The chain has TRBV15 and TRBJ2-1; 7 positions match TRBD1. Germline CDR1 LNHNV, CDR2 YYDKDF (reference sequence). The V gene end was trimmed by 6 bases and the J gene end by 7 bases; junction bases not matched to a gene: 9. CDR3 size: 14 residues. The CDR3 region has the DNA TGTGCCACCAGGAACGGGACAGTTAGGAATGAGCAGTTCTTC. Amino acids: CATRNGTVRNEQFF.

This chain joins TRBV4-1 and TRBJ2-5, with D perhaps TRBD2 (6 bases). The length of the CDR3 is 16 residues. The germline V gene has CDR1 MGHRA and CDR2 YSYEKL. V lost 0 bases, J lost 5 bases, and 16 bases lay in between. CDR3 amino acids: CASSQDRQTGRETQYF. The CDR3 DNA reads as TGCGCCAGCAGCCAAGATCGTCAGACGGGGAGGGAGACCCAGTACTTC.

Comments on this clonotype: The conserved closing phenylalanine or tryptophan is absent in this CDR3, likely reflecting a read error. The chain employs TRBV20-1 and TRBJ1-5, with 9 bases identical to TRBD1. J was trimmed by 9 bases and V by 1 base; bases with no gene match: 10. Germline-derived CDR1 and CDR2 are DFQATT and SNEGSKA (reference sequence). The CDR3 is 15 residues long. The DNA for the CDR3 is TGCAGTGCTAGAGCAGTGGGACAGGGTAGGGTGCCCCAGCATATT. It yields the protein CSARAVGQGRVPQHI.

In its sample, this clonotype was seen a few times. V is TRBV7-9 and J is TRBJ2-1; TRBD2 is a possible D gene (5 bases). Germline V gene data show CDR1 as SEHNR and CDR2 as FQNEAQ (reference sequence). V was shortened by 1 base and J by 4 bases, with 8 bases between the two germline ends. The CDR3 runs to 14 residues. Here the CDR3 reads CASSLVAYYNEQFF. The CDR3 nucleotides read TGTGCCAGCAGCTTAGTAGCGTATTACAATGAGCAGTTCTTC.

The genes are TRBV5-4 and TRBJ1-2, with D possibly matching TRBD1 (5 bases). The CDR3 runs to 13 residues. Germline CDR1 reads SGHNT; CDR2 reads YYREEE (reference sequence). The V gene lost 4 bases and the J gene lost 8 bases, with 15 bases spanning the gap. The CDR3 here is CASSIQGLKGYTF. CDR3 sequence (DNA): TGTGCCAGCAGCATCCAGGGTCTGAAGGGCTACACCTTC.

This clonotype was observed many times. The chain joins TRBV7-2 to TRBJ2-4; 7 bases are a match to TRBD2. The germline V gene encodes CDR1 SGHTA and CDR2 FQGNSA. The CDR3 is 14 residues long. The V segment lost 2 bases and the J segment 4 bases; nucleotides outside the gene matches: 2. The CDR3 DNA reads TGTGCCAGCAGCTTACTAGCGGAGAAAAACATTCAGTACTTC. This encodes CASSLLAEKNIQYF.

V gene TRBV9 combines with J gene TRBJ2-7, with TRBD2 matching over 10 bases. This CDR3 comprises 15 residues. Trimming cost V 1 base and J 2 bases; bases outside gene matches: 3. Germline CDR1 SGDLS, CDR2 YYNGEE. CDR3 sequence: CASSVSGGAAYEQYF. CDR3 bases: TGTGCCAGCAGCGTAAGCGGGGGGGCCGCCTACGAGCAGTACTTC. The variable domain in full, with the rest retrieved from reference TRBV9 and TRBJ2-7, is DSGVTQTPKHLITATGQRVTLRCSPRSGDLSVYWYQQSLDQGLQFLIQYYNGEERAKGNILERFSAQQFPDLHSELNLSSLELGDSALYFCASSVSGGAAYEQYFGPGTRLTVT.

The rearrangement uses TRBV20-1 and TRBJ2-1, with D perhaps matching TRBD1 or TRBD2 (5 bases each). Trimming stripped 0 bases from V and 3 bases from J, with 15 bases between. This CDR3 comprises 16 residues. Germline-derived CDR1 and CDR2 are DFQATT and SNEGSKA (reference sequence). As DNA, the CDR3 is TGCAGTGCTAGAGATCGGGGCAGGGAAGGCTACAATGAGCAGTTCTTC. Protein sequence: CSARDRGREGYNEQFF.

The V call is TRBV27, the J call TRBJ2-1; 9 positions agree with TRBD1. The ends lost 8 bases at V and 0 bases at J; junction bases unmatched: 8. Germline CDR1 reads MNHEY; CDR2 reads SMNVEV (reference sequence). The CDR3 is made up of 16 amino acids. This CDR3 reads CASRWGQGLSYNEQFF. CDR3 bases: TGTGCCAGCCGTTGGGGACAGGGACTCTCCTACAATGAGCAGTTCTTC.

In this sample, this clonotype turned up a few times. The V call is TRBV9, the J call TRBJ1-1; D remains ambiguous. There are 15 residues in the CDR3. CDR1 and CDR2 (germline): SGDLS, YYNGEE. V shed 4 bases and J shed 1 base, with 14 bases lying between them. CDR3 amino acids: CASSLVRVPNTEAFF. The CDR3 DNA follows: TGTGCCAGCAGCTTAGTACGAGTTCCGAACACTGAAGCTTTCTTT. The variable domain in full, completed from reference TRBV9 and TRBJ1-1, reads DSGVTQTPKHLITATGQRVTLRCSPRSGDLSVYWYQQSLDQGLQFLIQYYNGEERAKGNILERFSAQQFPDLHSELNLSSLELGDSALYFCASSLVRVPNTEAFFGQGTRLTVV.

J is TRBJ1-2 and V is TRBV29-1; TRBD1 aligns across 7 bases. This CDR3 has 14 amino acids. V dropped 4 bases and J dropped 4; count of bases not matched to a gene: 9. Germline-derived CDR1 and CDR2 are SQVTM and ANQGSEA. CDR3: CSVGGGSGGYGYTF. Here the CDR3 DNA reads TGCAGCGTTGGAGGGGGCTCTGGGGGCTATGGCTACACCTTC.

This clonotype was recorded a few times. For the CDR3, the DNA is TGTGCCAGCAGCCAAACACCTACTGGACTAGCGGGTTTCTACAATGAGCAGTTCTTC. Translating gives CASSQTPTGLAGFYNEQFF. V and J are TRBV11-2 and TRBJ2-1, with 11 bases fitting TRBD2. This CDR3 contains 19 residues. Germline loops: CDR1 SGHAT, CDR2 FQNNGV. The J segment lost 3 bases and the V segment lost 5 bases, leaving 15 bases of the junction unmatched.

J is TRBJ2-7 and V is TRBV7-9, with D unclear. Germline CDR1 is SEHNR and CDR2 is FQNEAQ (reference sequence). The CDR3 spans 12 residues. The V gene lost 2 bases and the J gene lost 3 bases, with 5 bases spanning the gap. The CDR3 nucleotides are TGTGCCAGCAGCTTAAGGCACTACGAGCAGTACTTC. It yields the protein CASSLRHYEQYF.

This clonotype has more than one count but fewer than ten. The rearrangement uses TRBV5-1 and TRBJ2-7; no reliable D call. CDR1 is SGHRS and CDR2 is YFSETQ in the germline V gene. This CDR3 is 15 amino acids long. Trimming shortened V by 4 bases and J by 3 bases, and 17 bases separated the two germline ends. The CDR3 coding sequence is TGCGCCAGCAGCCCGACCGTCTTCCTCAACTACGAGCAGTACTTC. It codes for CASSPTVFLNYEQYF. Looking up the rest from reference TRBV5-1 and TRBJ2-7 gives the full variable domain: KAGVTQTPRYLIKTRGQQVTLSCSPISGHRSVSWYQQTPGQGLQFLFEYFSETQRNKGNFPGRFSGRQFSNSRSEMNVSTLELGDSALYLCASSPTVFLNYEQYFGPGTRLTVT.

This chain connects TRBV7-9 to TRBJ2-7; weak D call: TRBD2 (6 bases). The CDR3 covers 14 residues. Trimming pared 5 bases from V and 2 bases from J, leaving 13 bases between. Germline CDR1 is SEHNR and CDR2 is FQNEAQ (reference sequence). Written as DNA, the CDR3 is TGTGCCAGCAGCCGCTCTAGCGAGCCCTACGAGCAGTACTTC. Amino acids: CASSRSSEPYEQYF. Using reference TRBV7-9 and TRBJ2-7 for the parts outside the CDR3, the full variable domain is DTGVSQNPRHKITKRGQNVTFRCDPISEHNRLYWYRQTLGQGPEFLTYFQNEAQLEKSRLLSDRFSAERPKGSFSTLEIQRTEQGDSAMYLCASSRSSEPYEQYFGPGTRLTVT.

This clonotype came up many times. The chain recombines TRBV5-1 with TRBJ1-2, with 7 bases aligning to TRBD1. The V and J ends lost 2 bases and 5 bases, in that order; junction bases with no gene match: 3. The CDR3 length is 13 residues. Germline values: CDR1 SGHRS, CDR2 YFSETQ. The DNA for the CDR3 is TGCGCCAGCAGCTTTGACAGGGCTTATGGCTACACCTTC. It codes for CASSFDRAYGYTF.

The V call is TRBV3-1, the J call TRBJ2-6; no clear D gene. Germline V CDR1 and CDR2: LGHDT, YNNKEL (reference sequence). The CDR3 runs to 14 residues. V gave up 5 bases and J gave up 3 bases, with 8 bases separating them. The CDR3 DNA sequence: TGTGCCAGCAGCACATCCTATGGGGCCAACGTCCTGACTTTC. Amino acid sequence: CASSTSYGANVLTF.

The chain has TRBV2 and TRBJ2-1, with 8 bases that match TRBD2. The V and J ends lost 4 bases and 6 bases, in that order; junction bases with no gene match: 8. Germline V CDR1 and CDR2: SNHLY, FYNNEI. This CDR3 region has 15 residues. Here the CDR3 DNA reads TGTGCCAGCAGTGTCGAAGCGGGAGCAGGCAATGAGCAGTTCTTC. Its translation: CASSVEAGAGNEQFF.

This clonotype was found many times. The chain is built from TRBV10-3 and TRBJ1-4, with no clear D. CDR1 ENHRY and CDR2 SYGVKD come from the germline V gene. V dropped 2 bases and J dropped 8 bases, with 15 bases sitting between them. This CDR3 comprises 15 residues. CDR3: CAISEGGFLDEKLFF. The CDR3 DNA follows: TGTGCCATCAGTGAGGGAGGATTCCTGGACGAAAAACTGTTTTTT.

The rearrangement uses TRBV5-1 and TRBJ2-7; 7 bases match TRBD1. The CDR3 is 16 amino acids. With V trimmed by 1 base and J by 3 bases, 10 bases remained unmatched. The germline CDR1 and CDR2 sequences are SGHRS and YFSETQ. The CDR3 DNA follows: TGCGCCAGCAGCTTGACTGACACCGGGACAGACTACGAGCAGTACTTC. Protein product: CASSLTDTGTDYEQYF.

This clonotype has more than one count but fewer than ten. The chain is built from TRBV25-1 and TRBJ2-7; TRBD2 might be the D (5 bases). The ends were cut back, 5 bases at V and 6 bases at J, with 14 bases in the middle. This CDR3 region has 13 residues. Per the germline V gene, CDR1 is MGHDK and CDR2 is SYGVNS. The CDR3 spells CASSTSEGSEQYF. CDR3 DNA: TGTGCCAGCAGTACGAGTGAGGGCTCCGAGCAGTACTTC.

This clonotype was counted only a few times. The V call is TRBV7-8, the J call TRBJ1-4; maybe TRBD1 (5 bases). The germline V and J ends were trimmed by 7 bases and 8 bases, with 17 bases remaining between them. This CDR3 region has 14 residues. CDR1 and CDR2 from the germline V gene are SGHVS and FQNEAQ. In DNA, the CDR3 is TGTGCCAGCACCCAGGGTCGCCTGCCGGAAAAACTGTTTTTT. Its translation: CASTQGRLPEKLFF.